Below, one T cell receptor beta chain is given with its context. Its antigen is not known. This sample is drawn from a study of regulatory T cells in long-lasting Graves disease. The study's findings and limits: New patients shared roughly 1,000 public clonotypes, and persistent patients shared more, with over 2,500. Gene preferences differed: TRBV28, TRBJ1-2, TRBJ2-5 in persistent cases.

V was shortened by 4 bases and J by 7 bases, with 32 bases between the two germline ends. Germline loops: CDR1 SGHKS, CDR2 YYEKEE (reference sequence). The CDR3 spans 19 residues. Time point specified: persistent/refractory GD, antithyroid drugs over 5 years with positive TRAb. From RNA extracted from PBMCs, the TCR library was made. Through Arm-PCR of CDR3 regions and iRepertoire HTBI primers, TCR beta libraries were built. Source study methods: Samples collectively showed more than 55 TRBV and more than 12 TRBJ segments. MiXCR was run by TCRdb on the multiplex PCR reads, yielding one entry per CDR3 protein. In this record, the V and J calls reflect TCRdb's handling and not the investigators' own analysis. The sample carries around 300,000 distinct CDR3 sequences, roughly a fifth recorded once.

This chain connects TRBV5-5 to TRBJ1-1, with D possibly matching TRBD1 (5 bases). This clonotype originated in a female donor with Graves disease. The source material was peripheral blood mononuclear cells (PBMCs), sampled when the disease was refractory, from a patient treated with antithyroid drugs. CDR3 bases: TGTGCCAGCAGCATATCATCCGGGGGTCTCGCCGGGGACGGGAGTGAAGCTTTCTTT. Its protein is CASSISSGGLAGDGSEAFF.